These 20 T cell receptor beta chains share one sample of origin, sequenced in a study of neoadjuvant nivolumab and ipilimumab in lung cancer. TCRdb's table, derived via immunoSEQ multiplex PCR, lists solely in-frame clones and lacks some. The data contain about 19,000 clones, about 89% of them singletons. The starting material was peripheral blood, obtained before neoadjuvant nivolumab, alone or with ipilimumab. The receptors here all came from an adult with non-small cell lung cancer.

The rearrangement joins TRBV27 to TRBJ2-7, with a possible D match to TRBD1 (6 bases). Germline loops: CDR1 MNHEY, CDR2 SMNVEV (reference sequence). The CDR3 sequence is 15 residues long. V was cut by 5 bases and J by 3 bases, with 17 bases left in between. This CDR3 reads CASSIGTLTNYEQYF. CDR3 nucleotide sequence: TGTGCCAGCAGTATAGGGACACTTACGAACTACGAGCAGTACTTC.

The chain employs TRBV6-5 and TRBJ2-7; 8 bases are shared with TRBD1. The ends lost 0 bases at V and 4 bases at J; junction bases unmatched: 2. Germline values: CDR1 MNHEY, CDR2 SVGAGI. This CDR3 has 14 amino acids. CDR3 sequence: CASSYSRTGYEQYF. Here the CDR3 DNA reads TGTGCCAGCAGTTACTCCCGGACAGGGTACGAGCAGTACTTC.

V is TRBV7-8 and J is TRBJ2-7; either TRBD1 or TRBD2 may fit D (5 bases each). CDR3 length equals 15 residues. V shed 6 bases and J shed 4 bases, with 19 bases lying between them. In germline, CDR1 is SGHVS, CDR2 FQNEAQ. CDR3 amino acids: CASSYSGTLVYEQYF. CDR3 in DNA: TGTGCCAGCAGTTACTCCGGGACCCTAGTTTACGAGCAGTACTTC.

This rearrangement joins TRBV18 to TRBJ2-4, with 14 bases fitting TRBD2. The germline CDR1 and CDR2 sequences are KGHSH and LQKENI. This CDR3 has 18 amino acids. Unmatched junction bases numbered 4, after V lost 3 bases and J lost 0 bases. The CDR3 DNA follows: TGTGCCAGCTCACCGGGACTAGCGGGAGAAATAGCCAAAAACATTCAGTACTTC. Its translation is CASSPGLAGEIAKNIQYF.

This clone was counted a single time. The V gene is TRBV30, the J gene TRBJ1-5; a weak D match, TRBD1 (6 bases). The CDR3 has 16 amino acids. V lost 3 bases to trimming and J lost 0 bases, with 15 bases between them. The germline CDR1 and CDR2 sequences are GTSNPN and SVGIG (reference sequence). This CDR3 reads CAWSRGGGFSNQPQHF. The CDR3 DNA reads as TGTGCCTGGAGCCGCGGTGGGGGCTTTAGCAATCAGCCCCAGCATTTT.

V usage is TRBV29-1 and J usage is TRBJ2-1, with D tentatively TRBD2 (5 bases). The CDR3 contains 12 residues. V shed 7 bases and J shed 9 bases, with 16 bases lying between them. From germline, CDR1 is SQVTM and CDR2 ANQGSEA. The CDR3 DNA follows: TGCAGCGGTCGGGGATCACGCAGTGAGCAGTTCTTC. Its translation: CSGRGSRSEQFF.

This clone turned up a few times. V and J are TRBV11-2 and TRBJ2-5; D is possibly TRBD1 (5 bases). CDR3 length: 14 amino acids. The germline gives CDR1 SGHAT, CDR2 FQNNGV. V lost 7 bases and J 3 bases, leaving 15 bases between the germline ends. CDR3 DNA: TGTGCCAGCACCACAGGTGCTCTGGAAGAGACCCAGTACTTC. Protein: CASTTGALEETQYF.

The chain has TRBV7-3 and TRBJ2-3, with D perhaps TRBD2 (6 bases). Per the germline V gene, CDR1 is SGHTA and CDR2 is FQGTGA. This CDR3 region has 15 residues. Trimming stripped 5 bases from V and 0 bases from J, with 12 bases between. The CDR3 DNA reads TGTGCCAGCAGCCATTCTAGCGCTAGCACAGATACGCAGTATTTT. It translates to CASSHSSASTDTQYF.

This chain links TRBV18 with TRBJ2-5, with TRBD2 as a possible D gene (5 bases). Trimming took off 2 bases at V and 3 bases at J, with 13 bases between the two ends. The germline V gene encodes CDR1 KGHSH and CDR2 LQKENI. CDR3 length: 15 residues. The CDR3 DNA sequence: TGTGCCAGCTCACCATCACCCGCCGGGGAAGAGACCCAGTACTTC. Translated, it gives CASSPSPAGEETQYF.

The chain is built from TRBV5-4 and TRBJ1-1; weak D call: TRBD1 (5 bases). Per the germline V gene, CDR1 is SGHNT and CDR2 is YYREEE (reference sequence). The length of the CDR3 is 12 residues. V dropped 4 bases and J dropped 3 bases, with 7 bases sitting between them. The CDR3, as DNA: TGTGCCAGCAGCACCAGGGACACTGAAGCTTTCTTT. Amino acid sequence: CASSTRDTEAFF.

This sequence joins TRBV7-9 and TRBJ1-1; D possibly corresponds to TRBD1 (6 bases). Germline V lookup: CDR1 SEHNR, CDR2 FQNEAQ (reference sequence). CDR3 size: 14 residues. Trimming cost V 0 bases and J 4 bases, with 9 bases left between them. DNA for the CDR3: TGTGCCAGCAGCTTAGCCAGGGGCCCCACTGAAGCTTTCTTT. Its protein product is CASSLARGPTEAFF.

The V and J genes are TRBV4-1 and TRBJ1-1; 9 bases match TRBD1. The V and J ends lost 3 bases and 4 bases, in that order; junction bases with no gene match: 6. Per the germline V gene, CDR1 is MGHRA and CDR2 is YSYEKL. The CDR3 is 15 amino acids. In DNA, the CDR3 is TGCGCCAGCAGCCAGCGACAGGGGGGAGGCACTGAAGCTTTCTTT. Protein: CASSQRQGGGTEAFF.

The chain couples TRBV5-4 to TRBJ2-3; possibly TRBD2 for D (6 bases). Looked up from germline, CDR1 is SGHNT and CDR2 is YYREEE (reference sequence). This CDR3 has 16 amino acids. The V and J ends lost 2 bases and 1 base respectively, with 14 bases between them. CDR3 in DNA: TGTGCCAGCAGCTTTGGAGAGGCGGGACGCACAGATACGCAGTATTTT. Translated, it gives CASSFGEAGRTDTQYF. Together with reference TRBV5-4 and TRBJ2-3, the CDR3 gives the full variable domain: ETGVTQSPTHLIKTRGQQVTLRCSSQSGHNTVSWYQQALGQGPQFIFQYYREEENGRGNFPPRFSGLQFPNYSSELNVNALELDDSALYLCASSFGEAGRTDTQYFGPGTRLTVL.

V is TRBV7-2 and J is TRBJ2-7; D not resolved. Germline V lookup: CDR1 SGHTA, CDR2 FQGNSA. The CDR3 is 13 residues long. V dropped 3 bases and J dropped 4 bases, with 10 bases sitting between them. CDR3 loop: CASSFAGEYEQYF. As DNA, the CDR3 is TGTGCCAGCAGCTTCGCAGGAGAATACGAGCAGTACTTC.

The rearrangement uses TRBV18 and TRBJ1-3; 9 positions agree with TRBD1. The CDR3 loop spans 16 amino acids. Germline trimming cut 6 bases from V and 2 bases from J; bases unmatched to any gene: 8. Per germline, CDR1 KGHSH and CDR2 LQKENI. In DNA, the CDR3 is TGTGCCAGCTCCCCCAGGGGACAGGGCGCTGGAAACACCATATATTTT. Its protein product is CASSPRGQGAGNTIYF. The full variable domain, with the rest looked up from reference TRBV18 and TRBJ1-3, is NAGVMQNPRHLVRRRGQEARLRCSPMKGHSHVYWYRQLPEEGLKFMVYLQKENIIDESGMPKERFSAEFPKEGPSILRIQQVVRGDSAAYFCASSPRGQGAGNTIYFGEGSWLTVV.

This clone has more than one count but fewer than ten. The V call is TRBV7-9, the J call TRBJ1-2; D unresolved. The CDR3 loop spans 15 amino acids. In germline, CDR1 is SEHNR, CDR2 FQNEAQ (reference sequence). V lost 0 bases and J lost 2, with 10 bases in between. CDR3: CASSLALATNYGYTF. The CDR3 region has the DNA TGTGCCAGCAGCTTAGCGTTGGCTACCAACTATGGCTACACCTTC.

The chain links TRBV5-6 to TRBJ2-7; 13 bases line up with TRBD2. Germline lookup yields CDR1 SGHDT and CDR2 YYEEEE. The trim removed 3 bases at V and 4 bases at J, leaving 1 base unmatched. This CDR3 contains 14 residues. CDR3 residues: CASSSGLAGYEQYF. The CDR3 nucleotides read TGTGCCAGCAGCTCGGGACTAGCGGGGTACGAGCAGTACTTC.

The rearrangement links TRBV7-9 to TRBJ1-3; D is ambiguous. Germline-derived CDR1 and CDR2 are SEHNR and FQNEAQ (reference sequence). CDR3 length: 13 amino acids. Between the trimmed V and J ends, which lost 5 bases and 4 bases, there was a span of 9 bases. The CDR3: CASSENMGNTIYF. DNA of the CDR3: TGTGCCAGCAGCGAAAACATGGGAAACACCATATATTTT. Filled out from reference TRBV7-9 and TRBJ1-3, the complete variable domain reads DTGVSQNPRHKITKRGQNVTFRCDPISEHNRLYWYRQTLGQGPEFLTYFQNEAQLEKSRLLSDRFSAERPKGSFSTLEIQRTEQGDSAMYLCASSENMGNTIYFGEGSWLTVV.

The rearrangement joins TRBV11-2 to TRBJ2-1, with 8 nucleotides matching TRBD2. J lost 2 bases, V lost 8 bases, and 11 bases had no gene match. Germline V lookup: CDR1 SGHAT, CDR2 FQNNGV. This CDR3 has 16 residues. In DNA, the CDR3 is TGTGCCAGCTCCTTTAGTCGGGAGGGTGCCTACAATGAGCAGTTCTTC. It yields the protein CASSFSREGAYNEQFF. Full variable domain (remainder filled in from reference TRBV11-2 and TRBJ2-1): EAGVAQSPRYKIIEKRQSVAFWCNPISGHATLYWYQQILGQGPKLLIQFQNNGVVDDSQLPKDRFSAERLKGVDSTLKIQPAKLEDSAVYLCASSFSREGAYNEQFFGPGTRLTVL.

The chain uses TRBV4-3 and TRBJ1-2; D is unclear. The V end lost 0 bases, the J end lost 1 base, and 9 bases lay between the germline ends. The CDR3 consists of 15 residues. Germline loops: CDR1 LGHNA, CDR2 YSLEER. In nucleotides, the CDR3 is TGCGCCAGCAGCCAAGAGTTTCGGGGTAACTATGGCTACACCTTC. Its protein is CASSQEFRGNYGYTF.